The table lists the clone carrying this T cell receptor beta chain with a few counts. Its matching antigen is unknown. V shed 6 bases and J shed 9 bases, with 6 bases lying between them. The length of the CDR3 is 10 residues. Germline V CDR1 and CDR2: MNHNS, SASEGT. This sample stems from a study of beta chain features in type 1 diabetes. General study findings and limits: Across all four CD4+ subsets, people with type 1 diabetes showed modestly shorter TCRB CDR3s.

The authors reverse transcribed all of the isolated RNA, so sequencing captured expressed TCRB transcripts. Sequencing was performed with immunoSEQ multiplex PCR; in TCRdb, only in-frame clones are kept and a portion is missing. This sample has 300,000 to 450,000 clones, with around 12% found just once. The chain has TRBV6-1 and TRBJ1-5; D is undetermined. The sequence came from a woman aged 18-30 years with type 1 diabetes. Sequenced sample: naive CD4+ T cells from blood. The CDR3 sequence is CASRLAPQHF. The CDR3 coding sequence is TGTGCCAGCAGGTTAGCGCCCCAGCATTTT.